This T cell receptor beta chain was identified during a study of T-cell memory formation after mild COVID-19. Whole-study context: TCR clusters largely stayed donor specific. Study results and caveats: Cross-reactive memory appears to have joined, as suggested by some responding clones showing up in pre-infection memory. Most CD4+ clones that shrank were in CM and EM, while CD8+ ones turned up in EMRA.

After 5'RACE with constant-segment primers, TCR alpha and TCR beta cDNA libraries carrying sample barcodes and UMIs were obtained. TCRdb ran MiXCR on the 5' RACE reads and lists one entry per CDR3 protein. The profile shows roughly 410,000 distinct CDR3 sequences, 20% to 25% of them singletons. Comment on this clonotype: Its specificity is unknown.

CDR3 length: 15 amino acids. Germline V gene sequence: CDR1 MNHEY, CDR2 SVGAGI. The V gene end was trimmed by 0 bases and the J gene end by 2 bases; junction bases not matched to a gene: 2. This sequence joins TRBV6-5 and TRBJ2-3; TRBD2 aligns across 7 bases. The sample was PBMCs or a T cell subset sorted from them (not recorded which). The source of this sequence is an adult woman who had mild COVID-19 (a few samples of this study predate the infection). Cell type and time point are not known. CDR3 bases: TGTGCCAGCAGTTACTCAGCGGGGCCCACAGATACGCAGTATTTT. This codes for CASSYSAGPTDTQYF.